The entry that follows covers one T cell receptor beta chain sequence. Its antigen is not identified. This sample stems from a study of CD8 T cells in ankylosing spondylitis. Study results and limitations: The authors reported significant enrichment of disease-linked clones in matched ankylosing spondylitis synovial fluid. Characteristic of ankylosing spondylitis blood, it appeared, was a TCR beta motif comprising about eight highly homologous variants. Previously reported in reactive arthritis synovial fluid and blood were some of the motif variants.

The V gene lost 6 bases and the J gene lost 5 bases, with 13 bases spanning the gap. The CDR3 runs 14 residues. Germline CDR1 reads LNHNV; CDR2 reads YYDKDF (reference sequence). Quantitative 5'-RACE was performed with molecular barcodes, and it yielded the TCR beta libraries. TCRdb used MiXCR to reprocess the 5' RACE reads, holding one entry per CDR3 protein. The sample has about 480,000 distinct CDR3 sequences; 17% are singletons. This sequence was found in a male donor with ankylosing spondylitis. The sample was blood, either unsorted or a sorted T cell fraction (not recorded which). The chain couples TRBV15 to TRBJ2-2, with D possibly TRBD1 on 5 matching bases. CDR3 protein: CATSSGMWTGELFF. In nucleotides, the CDR3 is TGTGCCACCAGTTCAGGGATGTGGACCGGGGAGCTGTTTTTT.